These 14 T cell receptor beta chains came from one sample sequenced in a study of cytomegalovirus exposure and HLA in healthy donors. PCR employed 60 Vbeta and 13 Jbeta primers. The table came from immunoSEQ multiplex PCR; TCRdb's copy has only in-frame clones and leaves some out. The sample lists more than 95,000 clones, approximately 80% occurring once. Sequenced: PBMCs. The receptor set was obtained from a woman younger than 35 in good health and CMV-seropositive.

The chain recombines TRBV6-5 with TRBJ1-1; D is ambiguous. V shed 2 bases and J shed 1 base, with 11 bases lying between them. Looked up from germline, CDR1 is MNHEY and CDR2 is SVGAGI. This CDR3 spans 15 amino acids. CDR3 in amino acids: CASSYAGRSNTEAFF. The CDR3 region has the DNA TGTGCCAGCAGTTACGCGGGGAGGTCGAACACTGAAGCTTTCTTT.

The rearrangement joins TRBV4-2 to TRBJ2-7, with 7 positions matching TRBD2. V lost 4 bases, J lost 0 bases, and 3 bases stayed unmatched. The CDR3 runs 14 residues. Per the germline V gene, CDR1 is LGHNA and CDR2 is YNFKEQ. In nucleotides, the CDR3 is TGTGCCAGCAGCCTTGCGGGAGCCTCCTACGAGCAGTACTTC. Translation: CASSLAGASYEQYF.

The V gene is TRBV30, the J gene TRBJ1-1, with a tentative D call TRBD1 (6 bases). V was cut by 4 bases and J by 4 bases, with 10 bases left in between. CDR3 length equals 12 residues. Germline V gives CDR1 GTSNPN, CDR2 SVGIG (reference sequence). The CDR3 nucleotides read TGTGCCTGGAATAACAGGGCCACTGAAGCTTTCTTT. Protein sequence: CAWNNRATEAFF.

This chain joins TRBV7-8 and TRBJ2-7; 12 bases align to TRBD2. The CDR3 is 18 residues long. V lost 3 bases, J lost 2 bases, and 11 bases stayed unmatched. Germline values: CDR1 SGHVS, CDR2 FQNEAQ. CDR3 sequence: CASSFWTSGTEGAYEQYF. The CDR3, as DNA: TGTGCCAGCAGCTTTTGGACTAGCGGGACCGAGGGAGCCTACGAGCAGTACTTC.

This chain uses TRBV2 with TRBJ1-1; no firm D call. CDR1 SNHLY and CDR2 FYNNEI come from the germline V gene. The CDR3 loop spans 13 amino acids. V was shortened by 11 bases and J by 1 base, with 14 bases between the two germline ends. In DNA form, the CDR3 reads TGTGCCGGCGGAATATTGAGGAACACTGAAGCTTTCTTT. Translating it yields CAGGILRNTEAFF.

The chain couples TRBV11-2 to TRBJ2-7, with 8 bases that match TRBD2. Trimming removed 5 bases from V and 4 bases from J; junction bases left unmatched: 13. The germline V gene has CDR1 SGHAT and CDR2 FQNNGV. This CDR3 has 16 residues. CDR3 protein: CASSIPGLAGKYEQYF. CDR3 nucleotide sequence: TGTGCCAGCAGCATCCCCGGTTTAGCGGGAAAGTACGAGCAGTACTTC.

This sequence joins TRBV25-1 and TRBJ1-2, with 8 bases identical to TRBD1. The CDR3 loop spans 15 amino acids. Trimming at V came to 6 bases and at J to 5 bases, leaving 11 bases not matched to a gene. The germline CDR1 and CDR2 sequences are MGHDK and SYGVNS. CDR3 region: CASSRTGLGGYGYTF. CDR3 DNA sequence: TGTGCCAGCAGCCGGACAGGGCTTGGGGGTTATGGCTACACCTTC.

The chain is built from TRBV28 and TRBJ2-1; 10 positions agree with TRBD2. Germline CDR1 MDHEN, CDR2 SYDVKM. The V gene end was trimmed by 3 bases and the J gene end by 6 bases; junction bases not matched to a gene: 5. The CDR3 sequence is 15 residues long. The DNA for the CDR3 is TGTGCCAGCAGTTTCCCGCTAGCGGGAGTCAATGAGCAGTTCTTC. As protein: CASSFPLAGVNEQFF.

This clone has just one count. The CDR3 here is CASSQEGSIPGELFF. CDR3 coding DNA: TGCGCCAGCAGCCAAGAGGGGAGTATCCCCGGGGAGCTGTTTTTT. J is TRBJ2-2 and V is TRBV4-1; possible D gene TRBD2, 5 bases. Trimming removed 0 bases at V and 6 bases at J, with 11 bases between. The germline CDR1 and CDR2 sequences are MGHRA and YSYEKL. The CDR3 is 15 amino acids.

The chain joins TRBV9 to TRBJ2-1; 7 bases match TRBD2. This CDR3 has 15 residues. The V and J ends lost 3 bases and 2 bases, in that order; junction bases with no gene match: 5. The germline CDR1 and CDR2 sequences are SGDLS and YYNGEE. For the CDR3, the DNA is TGTGCCAGCAGCGCCAGCGGGGCCCCCTACAATGAGCAGTTCTTC. Residues: CASSASGAPYNEQFF.

The chain employs TRBV27 and TRBJ1-2; perhaps TRBD1 as D (5 bases). V lost 5 bases and J lost 2, with 12 bases in between. This CDR3 is built from 14 residues. Germline CDR1 reads MNHEY; CDR2 reads SMNVEV (reference sequence). The CDR3 region is CASSTGPLNYGYTF. The DNA of the CDR3 is TGTGCCAGCAGTACAGGACCGTTAAACTATGGCTACACCTTC.

V and J are TRBV7-2 and TRBJ1-3; no firm D call. The CDR3 contains 15 residues. Per germline, CDR1 SGHTA and CDR2 FQGNSA. Trimming stripped 1 base from V and 3 bases from J, with 10 bases between. The CDR3 coding sequence is TGTGCCAGCAGCTTAGGTTGGCACAGTGGAAACACCATATATTTT. Translation: CASSLGWHSGNTIYF.

The chain uses TRBV9 and TRBJ2-7; D remains unclear. Trimming removed 0 bases at V and 1 base at J, with 5 bases between. Germline assignment: CDR1 SGDLS and CDR2 YYNGEE. This CDR3 has 13 amino acids. CDR3 in amino acids: CASSVEESYEQYF. The CDR3 nucleotides read TGTGCCAGCAGCGTAGAGGAGTCCTACGAGCAGTACTTC.

V usage is TRBV5-1 and J usage is TRBJ2-7; TRBD1 is a possible D gene (6 bases). V lost 0 bases, J lost 4 bases, and 11 bases lay in between. The CDR3 sequence is 14 residues long. The V gene's germline CDR1 is SGHRS and CDR2 YFSETQ. The CDR3 DNA reads TGCGCCAGCAGCTTGGATGGACAGAGTTACGAGCAGTACTTC. This codes for CASSLDGQSYEQYF.